Sequencing of this TCR beta chain was carried out in a study of shared clonotypes between healthy human individuals. Study at large: Three plates were used per donor for CD4 naive, three for CD4 memory, two for CD8 naive and one for CD8 memory. Study-level results: Owing to a small donor count, the genetic and exposure-history diversity represented was limited. Compared with memory subsets, naive subsets generally had larger estimated richness.

CD45RO-negative, CCR7-selected cells formed the naive CD8 fraction, which excluded terminally differentiated effector memory CD45RA+ cells. Profiled with immunoSEQ multiplex PCR; TCRdb holds only in-frame clones, not every one. The sample yields over 2,000,000 clones, around 95% seen once. V dropped 6 bases and J dropped 4 bases, with 15 bases sitting between them. This CDR3 contains 14 residues. CDR1 and CDR2 (germline): MNHEY, SMNVEV (reference sequence). As to this clone: The antigen remains unidentified.

The V and J genes are TRBV27 and TRBJ1-1, with D unresolved. Input material: naive CD8+ T cells from PBMCs. The clonotype originates from a young man in good health. Some clones in this sample may be carry-over from other donors' samples. CDR3 bases: TGTGCCAGCAGGCCCCTTGCAGGAGTCACTGAAGCTTTCTTT. Translation: CASRPLAGVTEAFF.